This T cell receptor (beta chain) was documented in a study of cytomegalovirus exposure and HLA in healthy donors. Primers for the PCR totalled 60 Vbeta and 13 Jbeta. The data were produced by immunoSEQ multiplex PCR, yet TCRdb's version contains in-frame clones alone and is incomplete. The table includes 180,000 or so clones, under 85% detected once. This CDR3 contains 15 residues. The ends were cut back, 3 bases at V and 5 bases at J, with 16 bases in the middle. The germline CDR1 and CDR2 sequences are MNHEY and SMNVEV (reference sequence). V is TRBV27 and J is TRBJ1-2; possible D gene TRBD1, 5 bases. The TCR was taken from a male donor in good health and CMV-seronegative. The sample comprised PBMCs. CDR3 amino acids: CASSLGSGNLYGYTF. The CDR3 bases are TGTGCCAGCAGTTTGGGTTCAGGGAACCTTTATGGCTACACCTTC.